This T cell receptor (beta chain) came from a study of blood T cell repertoires in COVID-19. About the research overall: The study drew acute and convalescent COVID-19 samples from the United States, Italy and Spain.

In the original processing: Using reference gene primer amplification, nucleated cell counts were estimated. The data were produced by immunoSEQ multiplex PCR, yet TCRdb's version contains in-frame clones alone and is incomplete. V and J calls plus clone size are reproduced from that table; the DNA served to infer D and trimming. The data contain roughly 260,000 clones, 75% to 90% of them singletons. CDR3 length: 14 amino acids. From germline, CDR1 is SGDLS and CDR2 YYNGEE. V was trimmed by 0 bases and J by 8 bases, leaving 9 bases between them. This clonotype originated in a woman in her 50s who had recovered from COVID-19. The chain uses TRBV9 and TRBJ1-6; D uncertain. The sequenced sample was peripheral blood. In nucleotides, the CDR3 is TGTGCCAGCAGCGTAGGAGGATTTGATTCACCCCTCCACTTT. Protein: CASSVGGFDSPLHF.